The 4 T cell receptor beta chains below were found in one sample sequenced in a study of T cell responses to AZD1222 COVID-19 vaccine. Sequencing was performed with immunoSEQ multiplex PCR; in TCRdb, only in-frame clones are kept and a portion is missing. This table holds 75,000 to 90,000 clones, 90% found once. The specimen was peripheral blood, collected on day 0 of AZD1222 vaccination. The origin of the receptors is an adult in good health.

CDR3 in amino acids: CAISVNKGEKLFF. CDR3 nucleotides: TGTGCCATCAGTGTAAATAAGGGTGAAAAACTGTTTTTT. The chain carries TRBV10-3 and TRBJ1-4; the D is unclear. CDR1 is ENHRY and CDR2 is SYGVKD in the germline V gene. Between the trimmed V and J ends, which lost 4 bases and 7 bases, there was a span of 10 bases. The CDR3 spans 13 residues.

The chain joins TRBV28 to TRBJ1-2, with 7 nucleotides matching TRBD1. The V segment lost 5 bases and the J segment 4 bases; nucleotides outside the gene matches: 10. The CDR3 runs to 15 residues. In germline, CDR1 is MDHEN, CDR2 SYDVKM. This CDR3 reads CASSPTEEGAYGYTF. The CDR3 DNA follows: TGTGCCAGCAGTCCCACTGAGGAGGGGGCCTATGGCTACACCTTC.

V and J are TRBV6-5 and TRBJ1-2, with D tentatively TRBD1 (6 bases). Germline values: CDR1 MNHEY, CDR2 SVGAGI. The CDR3 covers 13 residues. Trimming removed 8 bases from V and 2 bases from J, with 12 bases in between. CDR3 loop: CASAGRGNYGYTF. The DNA for the CDR3 is TGTGCCAGCGCCGGGAGGGGGAACTATGGCTACACCTTC.

As to this clone: Other DNA sequences in the same sample also yield this CDR3. CDR3 DNA: TGTGCCAGCAGTTCAAGACAGGGTGGCACTGAAGCTTTCTTT. This gives the protein CASSSRQGGTEAFF. The gene calls are TRBV27 and TRBJ1-1; the match to TRBD1 covers 7 bases. Germline CDR1 MNHEY, CDR2 SMNVEV (reference sequence). This CDR3 spans 14 amino acids. V lost 4 bases, J lost 4 bases, and 6 bases stayed unmatched.